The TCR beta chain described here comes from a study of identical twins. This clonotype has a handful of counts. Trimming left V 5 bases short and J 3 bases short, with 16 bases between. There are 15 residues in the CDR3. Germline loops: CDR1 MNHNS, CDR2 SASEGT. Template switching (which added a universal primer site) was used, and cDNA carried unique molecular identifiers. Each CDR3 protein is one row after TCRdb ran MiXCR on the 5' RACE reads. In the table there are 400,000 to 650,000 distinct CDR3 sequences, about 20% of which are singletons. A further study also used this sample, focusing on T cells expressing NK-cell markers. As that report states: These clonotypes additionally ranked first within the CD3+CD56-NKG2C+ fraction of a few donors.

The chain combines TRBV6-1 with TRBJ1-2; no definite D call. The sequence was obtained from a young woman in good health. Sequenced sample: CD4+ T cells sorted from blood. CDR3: CASSTSTPSYYGYTF. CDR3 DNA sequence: TGTGCCAGCAGTACCTCAACTCCCTCTTACTATGGCTACACCTTC.